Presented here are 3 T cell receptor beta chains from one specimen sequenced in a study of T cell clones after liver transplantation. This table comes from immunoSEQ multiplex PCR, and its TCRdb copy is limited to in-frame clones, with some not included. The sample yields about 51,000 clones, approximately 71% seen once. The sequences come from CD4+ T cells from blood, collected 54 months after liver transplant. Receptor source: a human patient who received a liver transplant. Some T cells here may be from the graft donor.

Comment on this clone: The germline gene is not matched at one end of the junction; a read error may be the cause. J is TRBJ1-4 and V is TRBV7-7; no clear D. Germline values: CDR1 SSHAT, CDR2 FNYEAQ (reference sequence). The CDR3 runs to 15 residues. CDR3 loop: CASSSTTGSNEKLFF. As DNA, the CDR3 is TGTGCTAGCAGCTCAACCACGGGATCTAATGAAAAACTGTTTTTT.

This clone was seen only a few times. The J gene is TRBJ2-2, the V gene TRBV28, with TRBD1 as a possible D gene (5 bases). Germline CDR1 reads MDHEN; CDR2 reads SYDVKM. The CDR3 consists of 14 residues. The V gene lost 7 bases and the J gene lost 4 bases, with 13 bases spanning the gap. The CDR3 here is CASTAGQFTGELFF. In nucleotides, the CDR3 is TGTGCCAGCACTGCAGGGCAATTCACCGGGGAGCTGTTTTTT.

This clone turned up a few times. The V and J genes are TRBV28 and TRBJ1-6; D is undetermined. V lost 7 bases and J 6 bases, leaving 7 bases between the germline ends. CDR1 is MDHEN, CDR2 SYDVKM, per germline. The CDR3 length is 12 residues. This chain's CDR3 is CASISANSPLHF. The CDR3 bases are TGTGCCAGCATTTCAGCTAATTCACCCCTCCACTTT.